The 23 T cell receptor beta chains below all came from one sample that was sequenced in a study of shared clonotypes between healthy human individuals. Only in-frame clones appear in the TCRdb table, and some are missing; sequencing was by immunoSEQ multiplex PCR. The sample shows more than 550,000 clones, approximately 90% of them seen only once. Naive CD8 cells were CD45RO-negative, positively selected for CCR7, excluding terminally differentiated effector memory CD45RA+ cells. Sequencing was performed on naive CD8+ T cells sorted from blood. These receptors were collected from a man aged 25 to 45 in good health.

V usage is TRBV6-4 and J usage is TRBJ2-1; possibly TRBD2 for D (5 bases). Per the germline V gene, CDR1 is MRHNA and CDR2 is SNTAGT. The CDR3 totals 13 residues. Between the trimmed V and J ends, which lost 3 bases and 8 bases, there was a span of 11 bases. The CDR3 region is CASSEDFGDEQFF. The CDR3 DNA reads as TGTGCCAGCAGTGAGGACTTCGGAGATGAGCAGTTCTTC.

The chain is built from TRBV5-1 and TRBJ2-3, with D hard to call. The CDR3 has 14 residues. Germline values: CDR1 SGHRS, CDR2 YFSETQ. V was clipped by 2 bases and J by 2 bases, with 9 bases between them. The CDR3 sequence: CASSFSMVTDTQYF. In DNA form, the CDR3 reads TGCGCCAGCAGCTTTAGTATGGTCACAGATACGCAGTATTTT.

This chain connects TRBV14 to TRBJ2-1, with a tentative D call TRBD2 (6 bases). The CDR3 covers 16 residues. Germline V gene lookup returns CDR1 SGHDN and CDR2 FVKESK. Trimming cost V 1 base and J 3 bases, with 13 bases left between them. The CDR3 loop reads CASSQVVSGLYNEQFF. The CDR3, as DNA: TGTGCCAGCAGCCAAGTGGTTAGCGGACTCTACAATGAGCAGTTCTTC.

The chain couples TRBV5-4 to TRBJ2-7; D might be TRBD2 (6 bases). Trimming pared 2 bases from V and 3 bases from J, leaving 15 bases between. Germline V lookup: CDR1 SGHNT, CDR2 YYREEE (reference sequence). CDR3 length: 15 amino acids. The CDR3 DNA is TGTGCCAGCAGCTTCGTAAGCGGAGGGTACTACGAGCAGTACTTC. Translated, it gives CASSFVSGGYYEQYF.

This chain links TRBV28 with TRBJ1-2; 10 positions match TRBD1. Germline V gene data show CDR1 as MDHEN and CDR2 as SYDVKM. The trim removed 2 bases at V and 7 bases at J, leaving 4 bases unmatched. The CDR3 sequence is 14 residues long. This CDR3 reads CASSLGQGVVGYTF. In DNA form, the CDR3 reads TGTGCCAGCAGTTTAGGACAGGGGGTCGTTGGCTACACCTTC.

This chain connects TRBV28 to TRBJ2-7; D perhaps matches TRBD2 (5 bases). CDR1 is MDHEN, CDR2 SYDVKM, per germline. The CDR3 extends over 15 amino acids. Trimming stripped 2 bases from V and 0 bases from J, with 11 bases between. The CDR3 DNA reads TGTGCCAGCAGTTTAGGAGCGGTTATCTCCTACGAGCAGTACTTC. Amino acid sequence: CASSLGAVISYEQYF. The full variable domain, in which reference TRBV28 and TRBJ2-7 provide the parts outside the CDR3, is DVKVTQSSRYLVKRTGEKVFLECVQDMDHENMFWYRQDPGLGLRLIYFSYDVKMKEKGDIPEGYSVSREKKERFSLILESASTNQTSMYLCASSLGAVISYEQYFGPGTRLTVT.

This clone was observed a single time. The chain uses TRBV5-1 and TRBJ1-5; possible D gene TRBD1, 5 bases. The CDR3 length is 19 residues. The V gene lost 3 bases and the J gene lost 0 bases, with 22 bases spanning the gap. Germline assignment: CDR1 SGHRS and CDR2 YFSETQ. The CDR3 reads CASSWDGAVANYSNQPQHF. The CDR3 region has the DNA TGCGCCAGCAGCTGGGACGGCGCGGTGGCGAATTATAGCAATCAGCCCCAGCATTTT.

The table lists this clone with a count of one. The genes are TRBV9 and TRBJ2-3; a weak D match, TRBD2 (5 bases). With 1 base removed from V and 0 bases from J, the gap between germline ends came to 6 bases. The CDR3 consists of 14 residues. Germline V lookup: CDR1 SGDLS, CDR2 YYNGEE. The CDR3 loop is CASSVWESTDTQYF. CDR3 in DNA: TGTGCCAGCAGCGTATGGGAGAGCACAGATACGCAGTATTTT.

The rearrangement links TRBV21-1 to TRBJ2-5. TRBV21-1 is recorded as a pseudogene. The CDR3 has 12 amino acids. CDR3 sequence (DNA): TGTGCCAGCAGAATAGGACGAGAGACCCAGTACTTC. It is translated as CASRIGRETQYF.

Worth noting for this clone: The same CDR3 also results from other DNA sequences found in this sample. This chain joins TRBV18 and TRBJ2-7, with D maybe TRBD2 (6 bases). Germline CDR1 and CDR2: KGHSH and LQKENI. The CDR3 is 12 residues long. The V and J ends lost 3 bases and 4 bases respectively, with 7 bases between them. The DNA of the CDR3 is TGTGCCAGCTCACCCGGGGGATACGAGCAGTACTTC. This codes for CASSPGGYEQYF.

V usage is TRBV7-8 and J usage is TRBJ2-7; TRBD2 aligns across 7 bases. Germline CDR1 reads SGHVS; CDR2 reads FQNEAQ. This CDR3 contains 15 residues. The V segment lost 1 base and the J segment 2 bases; nucleotides outside the gene matches: 5. CDR3 coding DNA: TGTGCCAGCAGCTTAGAGTGGGAGGGAGCCTACGAGCAGTACTTC. Protein product: CASSLEWEGAYEQYF.

The V gene is TRBV18, the J gene TRBJ1-4; perhaps TRBD1 as D (5 bases). This CDR3 has 18 amino acids. The V gene lost 3 bases and the J gene lost 0 bases, with 17 bases spanning the gap. Germline assignment: CDR1 KGHSH and CDR2 LQKENI. CDR3 residues: CASSPGHEGIATNEKLFF. The CDR3 DNA follows: TGTGCCAGCTCACCCGGACATGAGGGGATTGCAACTAATGAAAAACTGTTTTTT.

The CDR3 spells CASSLWGQGVRRSGNTIYF. CDR3 sequence (DNA): TGTGCCAGCAGCTTATGGGGACAGGGGGTCAGACGATCGGGAAACACCATATATTTT. V and J are TRBV7-2 and TRBJ1-3; 11 nucleotides match TRBD1. V lost 2 bases, J lost 4 bases, and 13 bases stayed unmatched. CDR3 length: 19 residues. Germline V gene data show CDR1 as SGHTA and CDR2 as FQGNSA.

The DNA of the CDR3 is TGTGCCAGCAGCTTGGACGAAAGGACAGGGTCAGTGGCAGATACGCAGTATTTT. Its protein product is CASSLDERTGSVADTQYF. This chain connects TRBV5-6 to TRBJ2-3; TRBD1 aligns across 8 bases. V lost 0 bases to trimming and J lost 4 bases; unmatched junction nucleotides: 13. The germline CDR1 and CDR2 sequences are SGHDT and YYEEEE. This CDR3 region has 18 residues.

The chain links TRBV6-1 to TRBJ2-7; weak D call: TRBD1 (5 bases). The CDR3 has 14 residues. Trimming removed 2 bases at V and 1 base at J, with 9 bases between. The germline CDR1 and CDR2 sequences are MNHNS and SASEGT. The CDR3 DNA reads as TGTGCCAGCAGTGAATTTTCAGGGTCCTACGAGCAGTACTTC. Protein sequence: CASSEFSGSYEQYF.

This chain links TRBV7-8 with TRBJ2-7; 10 nucleotides line up with TRBD2. The CDR3 consists of 16 residues. J was trimmed by 2 bases and V by 3 bases; bases with no gene match: 7. CDR1 and CDR2 from the germline V gene are SGHVS and FQNEAQ. CDR3 DNA sequence: TGTGCCAGCAGCTTTAGTTCTAGCGGGAGCACCTACGAGCAGTACTTC. Protein: CASSFSSSGSTYEQYF.

The V gene is TRBV5-6, the J gene TRBJ2-7; D is perhaps TRBD1 (5 bases). From germline, CDR1 is SGHDT and CDR2 YYEEEE. The germline V and J ends were trimmed by 3 bases and 2 bases, with 9 bases remaining between them. The CDR3 has 13 amino acids. The CDR3 spells CASSYGATYEQYF. CDR3 DNA: TGTGCCAGCAGCTATGGGGCGACCTACGAGCAGTACTTC.

The chain combines TRBV4-1 with TRBJ2-1; D is ambiguous. The CDR3 loop spans 17 amino acids. V lost 0 bases to trimming and J lost 2 bases, with 14 bases between them. In germline, CDR1 is MGHRA, CDR2 YSYEKL. The CDR3 region is CASSQESPGSAYNEQFF. As DNA, the CDR3 is TGCGCCAGCAGCCAAGAAAGCCCGGGTTCCGCCTACAATGAGCAGTTCTTC.

This clone was counted only a few times. V usage is TRBV4-2 and J usage is TRBJ2-7; no definite D call. Germline-derived CDR1 and CDR2 are LGHNA and YNFKEQ. V was clipped by 2 bases and J by 0 bases, with 5 bases between them. The CDR3 is made up of 13 amino acids. DNA for the CDR3: TGTGCCAGCAGCCAATCTATCTCCTACGAGCAGTACTTC. Translating gives CASSQSISYEQYF.

The rearrangement joins TRBV27 to TRBJ2-7; TRBD2 matches at 7 bases. In germline, CDR1 is MNHEY, CDR2 SMNVEV (reference sequence). V was clipped by 6 bases and J by 4 bases; unmatched bases: 6. CDR3 length: 13 residues. CDR3 nucleotide sequence: TGTGCCAGCAGAGCTAGCGGAGAATACGAGCAGTACTTC. This codes for CASRASGEYEQYF.

This chain uses TRBV2 with TRBJ1-1; D may be TRBD1 (5 bases). V was cut by 3 bases and J by 1 base, with 12 bases left in between. Germline V gene lookup returns CDR1 SNHLY and CDR2 FYNNEI. This CDR3 comprises 15 residues. The CDR3 bases are TGTGCCAGCAGTGAGGCCACCGGGACGAACACTGAAGCTTTCTTT. Translation: CASSEATGTNTEAFF.

The sample holds a few counts of this clone. V usage is TRBV29-1 and J usage is TRBJ1-2; unclear D gene. Germline V gives CDR1 SQVTM, CDR2 ANQGSEA. Trimming pared 2 bases from V and 8 bases from J, leaving 12 bases between. The CDR3 is 12 residues long. The CDR3 DNA sequence: TGCAGCGTTGAAAAAGGCAATGGGGGCTACACCTTC. It yields the protein CSVEKGNGGYTF. Full variable domain (remainder filled in from reference TRBV29-1 and TRBJ1-2): SAVISQKPSRDICQRGTSLTIQCQVDSQVTMMFWYRQQPGQSLTLIATANQGSEATYESGFVIDKFPISRPNLTFSTLTVSNMSPEDSSIYLCSVEKGNGGYTFGSGTRLTVV.

The chain is built from TRBV6-5 and TRBJ2-1; maybe TRBD2 (5 bases). CDR3 length: 12 residues. The germline gives CDR1 MNHEY, CDR2 SVGAGI. The V end was cut by 5 bases, the J end by 15 bases, with 17 bases between. The DNA of the CDR3 is TGTGCCAGCAGTACCGTCCGAGGGCGCCGGTTCTTC. It encodes CASSTVRGRRFF.